These 6 T cell receptor beta chains originate from one sample sequenced in a study of beta chain features in type 1 diabetes. The study reverse transcribed the entire isolated RNA, so it sequenced expressed TCRB transcripts. Measured with immunoSEQ multiplex PCR; TCRdb has only the in-frame clones, and not every one. The sample lists about 360,000 clones; around 12% were seen once. The sequenced sample was naive CD4+ T cells from blood. The receptors derive from a man between 18 and 35 years old in good health.

The chain links TRBV25-1 to TRBJ2-7; TRBD1 matches at 12 bases. Trimming at V came to 9 bases and at J to 6 bases, leaving 9 bases not matched to a gene. Looked up from germline, CDR1 is MGHDK and CDR2 is SYGVNS. The CDR3 consists of 14 residues. CDR3 DNA: TGTGCCAGTCGTAAGGAGGGACAGGGGGCCGAGCAGTACTTC. Encoded protein: CASRKEGQGAEQYF.

This clone was detected only a few times. This chain links TRBV9 with TRBJ1-2; 8 bases match TRBD1. The CDR3 is 16 amino acids. V lost 4 bases, J lost 4 bases, and 12 bases stayed unmatched. The V gene's germline CDR1 is SGDLS and CDR2 YYNGEE. The DNA of the CDR3 is TGTGCCAGCAGCCCACAACTGACAGGGGAATTCTATGGCTACACCTTC. Translation gives CASSPQLTGEFYGYTF. The whole variable domain, filled in from reference TRBV9 and TRBJ1-2, reads DSGVTQTPKHLITATGQRVTLRCSPRSGDLSVYWYQQSLDQGLQFLIQYYNGEERAKGNILERFSAQQFPDLHSELNLSSLELGDSALYFCASSPQLTGEFYGYTFGSGTRLTVV.

The chain joins TRBV5-1 to TRBJ2-1, with 9 bases identical to TRBD1. Trimming cost V 4 bases and J 2 bases; bases outside gene matches: 4. Germline V gene sequence: CDR1 SGHRS, CDR2 YFSETQ. The CDR3 has 15 amino acids. DNA of the CDR3: TGCGCCAGCAGCCGCGGGACAGGGACCTACAATGAGCAGTTCTTC. It yields the protein CASSRGTGTYNEQFF.

This clone showed up just a few times. This chain joins TRBV7-2 and TRBJ1-1, with unresolved D. V lost 3 bases, J lost 3 bases, and 5 bases lay in between. The CDR3 covers 12 residues. Germline-derived CDR1 and CDR2 are SGHTA and FQGNSA. CDR3 nucleotide sequence: TGTGCCAGCAGCTTCCGGGACACTGAAGCTTTCTTT. Residues: CASSFRDTEAFF. Using reference TRBV7-2 and TRBJ1-1 for the parts outside the CDR3, the full variable domain is GAGVSQSPSNKVTEKGKDVELRCDPISGHTALYWYRQSLGQGLEFLIYFQGNSAPDKSGLPSDRFSAERTGGSVSTLTIQRTQQEDSAVYLCASSFRDTEAFFGQGTRLTVV.

This clone was observed a handful of times. The chain joins TRBV5-4 to TRBJ2-5; the D is unclear. CDR1 and CDR2 (germline): SGHNT, YYREEE (reference sequence). V was shortened by 4 bases and J by 2 bases, with 9 bases between the two germline ends. The CDR3 spans 13 residues. CDR3 DNA sequence: TGTGCCAGCAGCCCGGTCGGTCAAGAGACCCAGTACTTC. Its protein product is CASSPVGQETQYF.

This clone was detected only a few times. The chain carries TRBV7-8 and TRBJ2-7; 14 positions match TRBD2. The germline V gene has CDR1 SGHVS and CDR2 FQNEAQ. This CDR3 has 13 residues. The ends lost 4 bases at V and 11 bases at J; junction bases unmatched: 4. CDR3 protein: CASSSRLAGGEYF. As DNA, the CDR3 is TGTGCCAGCAGCTCTCGACTAGCGGGAGGGGAGTACTTC. Combining the CDR3 with reference TRBV7-8 and TRBJ2-7 gives the whole variable domain GAGVSQSPRYKVAKRGQDVALRCDPISGHVSLFWYQQALGQGPEFLTYFQNEAQLDKSGLPSDRFFAERPEGSVSTLKIQRTQQEDSAVYLCASSSRLAGGEYFGPGTRLTVT.